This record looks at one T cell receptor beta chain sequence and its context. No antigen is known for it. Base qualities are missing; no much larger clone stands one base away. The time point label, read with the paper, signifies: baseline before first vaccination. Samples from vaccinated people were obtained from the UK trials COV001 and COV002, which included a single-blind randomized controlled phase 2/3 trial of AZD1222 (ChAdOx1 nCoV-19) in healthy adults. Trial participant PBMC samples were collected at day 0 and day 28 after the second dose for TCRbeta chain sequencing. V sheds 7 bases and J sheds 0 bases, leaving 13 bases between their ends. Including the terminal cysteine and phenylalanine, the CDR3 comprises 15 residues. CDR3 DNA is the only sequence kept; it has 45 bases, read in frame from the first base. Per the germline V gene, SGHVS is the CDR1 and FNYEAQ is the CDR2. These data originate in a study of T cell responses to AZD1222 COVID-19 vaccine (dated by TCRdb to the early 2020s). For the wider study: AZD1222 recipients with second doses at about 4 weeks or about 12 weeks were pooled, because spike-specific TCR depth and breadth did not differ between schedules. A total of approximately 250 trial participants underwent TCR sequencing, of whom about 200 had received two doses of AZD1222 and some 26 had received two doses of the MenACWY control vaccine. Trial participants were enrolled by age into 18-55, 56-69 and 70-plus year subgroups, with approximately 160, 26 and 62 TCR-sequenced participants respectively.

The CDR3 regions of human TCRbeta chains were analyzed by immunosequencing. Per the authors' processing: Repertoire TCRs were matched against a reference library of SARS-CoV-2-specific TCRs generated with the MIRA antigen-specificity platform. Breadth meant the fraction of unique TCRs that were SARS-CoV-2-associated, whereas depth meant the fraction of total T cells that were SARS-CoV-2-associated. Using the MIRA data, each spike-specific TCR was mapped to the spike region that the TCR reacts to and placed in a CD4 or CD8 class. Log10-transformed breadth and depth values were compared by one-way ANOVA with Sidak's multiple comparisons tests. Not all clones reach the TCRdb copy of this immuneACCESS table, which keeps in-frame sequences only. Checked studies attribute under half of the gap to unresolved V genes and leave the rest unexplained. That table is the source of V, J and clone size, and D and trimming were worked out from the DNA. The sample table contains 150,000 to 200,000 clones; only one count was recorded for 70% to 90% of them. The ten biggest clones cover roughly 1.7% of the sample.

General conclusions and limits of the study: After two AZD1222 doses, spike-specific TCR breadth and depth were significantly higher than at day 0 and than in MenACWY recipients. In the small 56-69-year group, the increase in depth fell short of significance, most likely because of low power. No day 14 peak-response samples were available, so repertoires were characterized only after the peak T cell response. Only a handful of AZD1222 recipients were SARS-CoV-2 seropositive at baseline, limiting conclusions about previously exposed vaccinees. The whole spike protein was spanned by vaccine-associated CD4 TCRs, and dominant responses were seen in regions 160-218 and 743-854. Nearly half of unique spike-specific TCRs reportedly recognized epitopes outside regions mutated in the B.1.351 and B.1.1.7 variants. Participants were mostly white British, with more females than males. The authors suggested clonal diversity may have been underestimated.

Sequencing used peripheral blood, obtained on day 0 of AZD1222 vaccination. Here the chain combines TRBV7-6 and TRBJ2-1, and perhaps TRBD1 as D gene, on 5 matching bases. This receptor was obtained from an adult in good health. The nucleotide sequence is TGTGCCAGCACCCAGGGTGAGAGCTCCTACAATGAGCAGTTCTTC. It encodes CASTQGESSYNEQFF.